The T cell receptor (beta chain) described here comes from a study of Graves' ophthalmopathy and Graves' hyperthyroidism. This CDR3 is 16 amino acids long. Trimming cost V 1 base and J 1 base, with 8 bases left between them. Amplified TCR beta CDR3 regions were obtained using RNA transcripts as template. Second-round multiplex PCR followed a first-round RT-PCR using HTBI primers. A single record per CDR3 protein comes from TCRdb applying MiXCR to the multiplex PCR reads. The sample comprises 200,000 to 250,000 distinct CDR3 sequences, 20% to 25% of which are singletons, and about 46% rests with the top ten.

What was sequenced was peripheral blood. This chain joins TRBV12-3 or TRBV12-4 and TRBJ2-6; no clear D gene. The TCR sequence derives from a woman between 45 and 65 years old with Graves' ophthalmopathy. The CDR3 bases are TGTGCCAGCAGTTTAGGTACCGCTTCTGGGGCCAACGTCCTGACTTTC. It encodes CASSLGTASGANVLTF.